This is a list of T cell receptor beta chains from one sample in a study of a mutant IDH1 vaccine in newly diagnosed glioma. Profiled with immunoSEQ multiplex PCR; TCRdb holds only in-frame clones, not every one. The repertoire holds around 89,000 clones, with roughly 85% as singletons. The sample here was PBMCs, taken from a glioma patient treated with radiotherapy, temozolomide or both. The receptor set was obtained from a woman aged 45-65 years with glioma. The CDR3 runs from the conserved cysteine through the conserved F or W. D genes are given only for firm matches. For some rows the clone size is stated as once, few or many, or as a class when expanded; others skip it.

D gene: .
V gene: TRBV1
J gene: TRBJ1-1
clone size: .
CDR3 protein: CTSSPRTGDGNTEAFF

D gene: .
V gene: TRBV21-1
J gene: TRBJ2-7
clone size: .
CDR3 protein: CASSKSTLAGFSYEQYF

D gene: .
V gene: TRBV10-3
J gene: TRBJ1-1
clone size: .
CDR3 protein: CAISGSRNTEAFF

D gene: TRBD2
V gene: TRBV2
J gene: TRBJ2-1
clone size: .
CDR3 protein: CASSERLGGGVYEQFF

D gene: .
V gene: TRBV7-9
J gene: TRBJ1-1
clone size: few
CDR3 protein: CASSFFLTEAFF

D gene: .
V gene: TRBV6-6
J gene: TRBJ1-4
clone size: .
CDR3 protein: CASSFGGTTEKLFF

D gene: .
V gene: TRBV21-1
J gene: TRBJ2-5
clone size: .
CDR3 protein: CASSQETQYF

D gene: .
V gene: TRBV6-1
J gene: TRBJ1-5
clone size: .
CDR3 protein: CASSEALGVGNQPQHF

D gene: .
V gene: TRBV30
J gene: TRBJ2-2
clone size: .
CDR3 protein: CAWSVRRDGELFF

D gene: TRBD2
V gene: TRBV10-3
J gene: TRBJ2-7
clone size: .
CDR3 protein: CAIRGEVRGDSYEQYF

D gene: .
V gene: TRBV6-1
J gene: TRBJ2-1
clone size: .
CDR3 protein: CASSGLLADEQFF

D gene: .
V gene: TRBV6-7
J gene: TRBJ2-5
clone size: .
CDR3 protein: CASSYSSLWQETQYF

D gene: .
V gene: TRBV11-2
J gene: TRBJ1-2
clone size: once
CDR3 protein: CASSLQGNYGYTF

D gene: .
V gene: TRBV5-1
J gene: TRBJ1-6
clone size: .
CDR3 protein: CASSSGGRGQSSPLHF